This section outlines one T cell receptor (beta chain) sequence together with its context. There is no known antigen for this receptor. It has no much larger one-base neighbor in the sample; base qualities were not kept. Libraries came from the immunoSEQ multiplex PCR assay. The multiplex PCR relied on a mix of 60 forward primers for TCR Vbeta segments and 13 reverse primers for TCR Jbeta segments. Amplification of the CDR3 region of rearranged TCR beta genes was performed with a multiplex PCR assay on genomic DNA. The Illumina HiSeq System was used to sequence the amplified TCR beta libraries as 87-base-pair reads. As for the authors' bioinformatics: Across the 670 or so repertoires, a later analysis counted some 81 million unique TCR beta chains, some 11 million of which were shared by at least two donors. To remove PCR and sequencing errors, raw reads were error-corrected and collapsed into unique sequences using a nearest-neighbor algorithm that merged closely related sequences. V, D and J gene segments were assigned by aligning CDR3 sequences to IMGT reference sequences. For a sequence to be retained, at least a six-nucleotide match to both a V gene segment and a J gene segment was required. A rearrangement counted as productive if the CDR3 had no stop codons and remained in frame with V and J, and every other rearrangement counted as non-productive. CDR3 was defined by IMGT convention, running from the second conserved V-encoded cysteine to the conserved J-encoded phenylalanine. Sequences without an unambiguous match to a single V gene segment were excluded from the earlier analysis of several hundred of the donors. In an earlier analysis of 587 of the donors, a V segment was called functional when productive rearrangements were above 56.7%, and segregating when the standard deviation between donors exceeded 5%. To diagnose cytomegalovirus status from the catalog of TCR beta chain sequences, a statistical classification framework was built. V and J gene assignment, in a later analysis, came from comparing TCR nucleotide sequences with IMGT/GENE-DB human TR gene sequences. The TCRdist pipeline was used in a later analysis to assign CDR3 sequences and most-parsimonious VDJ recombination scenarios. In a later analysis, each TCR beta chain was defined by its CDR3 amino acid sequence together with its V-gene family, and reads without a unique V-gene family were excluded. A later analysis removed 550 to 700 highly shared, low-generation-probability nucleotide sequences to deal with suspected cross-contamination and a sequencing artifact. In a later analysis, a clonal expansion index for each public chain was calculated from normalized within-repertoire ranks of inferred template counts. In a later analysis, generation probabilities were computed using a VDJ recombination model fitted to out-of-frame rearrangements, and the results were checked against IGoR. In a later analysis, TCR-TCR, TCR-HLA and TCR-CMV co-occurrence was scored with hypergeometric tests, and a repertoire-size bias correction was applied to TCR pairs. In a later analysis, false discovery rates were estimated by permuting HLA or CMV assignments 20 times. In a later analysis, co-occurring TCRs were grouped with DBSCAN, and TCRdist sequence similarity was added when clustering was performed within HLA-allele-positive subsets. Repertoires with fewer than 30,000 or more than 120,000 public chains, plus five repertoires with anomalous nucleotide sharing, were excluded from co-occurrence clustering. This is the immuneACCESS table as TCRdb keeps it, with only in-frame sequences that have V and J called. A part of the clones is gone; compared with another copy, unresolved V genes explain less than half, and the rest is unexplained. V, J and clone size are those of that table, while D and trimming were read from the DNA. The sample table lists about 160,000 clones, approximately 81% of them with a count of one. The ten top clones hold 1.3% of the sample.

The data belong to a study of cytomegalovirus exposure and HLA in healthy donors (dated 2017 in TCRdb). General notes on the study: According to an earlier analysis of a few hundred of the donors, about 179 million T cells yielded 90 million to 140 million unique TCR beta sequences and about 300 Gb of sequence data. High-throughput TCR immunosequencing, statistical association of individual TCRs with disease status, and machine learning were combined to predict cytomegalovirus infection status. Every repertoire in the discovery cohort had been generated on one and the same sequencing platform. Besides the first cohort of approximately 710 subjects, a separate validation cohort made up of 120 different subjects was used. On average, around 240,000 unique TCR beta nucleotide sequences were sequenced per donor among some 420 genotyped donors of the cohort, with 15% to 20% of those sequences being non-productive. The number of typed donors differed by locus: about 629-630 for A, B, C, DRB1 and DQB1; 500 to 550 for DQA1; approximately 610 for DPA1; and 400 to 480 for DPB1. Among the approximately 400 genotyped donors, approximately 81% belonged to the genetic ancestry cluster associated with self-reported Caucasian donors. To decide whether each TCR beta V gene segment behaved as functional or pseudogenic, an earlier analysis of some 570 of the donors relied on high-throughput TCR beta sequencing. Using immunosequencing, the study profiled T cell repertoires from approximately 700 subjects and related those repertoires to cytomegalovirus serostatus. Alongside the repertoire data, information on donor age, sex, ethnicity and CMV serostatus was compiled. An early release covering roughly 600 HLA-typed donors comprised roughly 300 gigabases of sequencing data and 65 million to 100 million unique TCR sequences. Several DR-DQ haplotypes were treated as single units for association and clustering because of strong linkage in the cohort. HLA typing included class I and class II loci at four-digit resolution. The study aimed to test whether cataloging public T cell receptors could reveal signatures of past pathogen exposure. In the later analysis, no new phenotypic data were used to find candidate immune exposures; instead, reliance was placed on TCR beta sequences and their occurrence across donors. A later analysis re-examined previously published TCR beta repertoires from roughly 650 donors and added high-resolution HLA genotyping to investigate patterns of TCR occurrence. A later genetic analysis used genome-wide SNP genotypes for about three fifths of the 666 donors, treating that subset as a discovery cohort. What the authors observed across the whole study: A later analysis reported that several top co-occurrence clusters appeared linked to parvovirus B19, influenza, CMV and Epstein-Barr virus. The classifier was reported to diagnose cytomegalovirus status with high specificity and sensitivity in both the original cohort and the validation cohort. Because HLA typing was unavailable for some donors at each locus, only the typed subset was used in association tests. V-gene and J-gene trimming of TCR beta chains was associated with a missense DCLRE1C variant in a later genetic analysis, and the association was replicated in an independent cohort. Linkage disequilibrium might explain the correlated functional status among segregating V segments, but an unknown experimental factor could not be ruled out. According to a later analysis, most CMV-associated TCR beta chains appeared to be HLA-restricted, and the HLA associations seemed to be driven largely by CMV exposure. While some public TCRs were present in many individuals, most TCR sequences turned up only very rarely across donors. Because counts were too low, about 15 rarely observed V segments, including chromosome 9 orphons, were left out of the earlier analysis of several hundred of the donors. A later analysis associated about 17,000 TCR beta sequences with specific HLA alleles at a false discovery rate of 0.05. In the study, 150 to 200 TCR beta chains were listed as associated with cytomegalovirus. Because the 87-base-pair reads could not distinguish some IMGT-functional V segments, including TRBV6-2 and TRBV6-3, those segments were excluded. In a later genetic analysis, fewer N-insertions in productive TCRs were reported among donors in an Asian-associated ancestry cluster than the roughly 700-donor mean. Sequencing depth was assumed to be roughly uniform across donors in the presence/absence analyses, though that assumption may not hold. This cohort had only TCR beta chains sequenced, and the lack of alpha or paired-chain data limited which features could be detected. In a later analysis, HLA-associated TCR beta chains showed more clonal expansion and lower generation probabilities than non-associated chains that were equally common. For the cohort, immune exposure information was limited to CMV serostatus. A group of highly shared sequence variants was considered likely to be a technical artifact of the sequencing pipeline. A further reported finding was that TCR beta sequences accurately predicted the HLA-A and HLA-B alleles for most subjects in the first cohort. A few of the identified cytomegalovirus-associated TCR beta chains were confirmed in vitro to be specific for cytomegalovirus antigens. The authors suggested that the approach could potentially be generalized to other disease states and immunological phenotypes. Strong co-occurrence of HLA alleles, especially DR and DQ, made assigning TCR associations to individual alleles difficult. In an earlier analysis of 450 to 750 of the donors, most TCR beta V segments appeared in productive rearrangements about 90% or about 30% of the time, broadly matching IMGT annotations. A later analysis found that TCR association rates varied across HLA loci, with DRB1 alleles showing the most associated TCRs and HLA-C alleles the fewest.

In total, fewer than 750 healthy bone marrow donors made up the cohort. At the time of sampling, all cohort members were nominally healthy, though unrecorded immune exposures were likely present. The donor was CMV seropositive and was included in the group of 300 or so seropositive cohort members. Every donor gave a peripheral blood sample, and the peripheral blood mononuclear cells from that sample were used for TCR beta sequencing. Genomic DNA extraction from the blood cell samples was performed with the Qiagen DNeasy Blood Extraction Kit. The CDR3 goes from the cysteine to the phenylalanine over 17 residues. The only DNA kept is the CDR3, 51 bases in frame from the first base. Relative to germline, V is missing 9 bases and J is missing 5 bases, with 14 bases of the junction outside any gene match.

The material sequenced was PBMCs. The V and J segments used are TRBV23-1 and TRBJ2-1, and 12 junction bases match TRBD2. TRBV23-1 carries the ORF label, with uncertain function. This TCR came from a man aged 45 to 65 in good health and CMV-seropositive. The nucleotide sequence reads TGCGCCAGGCGGCGAGAACCGACTAGCGGGAGAGACAATGAGCAGTTCTTC. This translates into CARRREPTSGRDNEQFF.